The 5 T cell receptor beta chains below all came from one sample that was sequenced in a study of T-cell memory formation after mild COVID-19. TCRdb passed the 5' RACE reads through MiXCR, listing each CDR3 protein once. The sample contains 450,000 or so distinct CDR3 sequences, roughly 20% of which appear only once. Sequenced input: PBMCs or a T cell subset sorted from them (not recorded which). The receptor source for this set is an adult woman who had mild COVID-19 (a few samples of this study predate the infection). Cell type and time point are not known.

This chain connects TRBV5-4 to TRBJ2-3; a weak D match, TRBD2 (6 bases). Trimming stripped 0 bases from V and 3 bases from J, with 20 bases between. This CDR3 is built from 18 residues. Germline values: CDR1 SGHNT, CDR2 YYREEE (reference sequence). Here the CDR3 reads CASSLGSGGPERTDTQYF. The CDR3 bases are TGTGCCAGCAGCTTGGGGTCCGGGGGACCCGAAAGGACAGATACGCAGTATTTT.

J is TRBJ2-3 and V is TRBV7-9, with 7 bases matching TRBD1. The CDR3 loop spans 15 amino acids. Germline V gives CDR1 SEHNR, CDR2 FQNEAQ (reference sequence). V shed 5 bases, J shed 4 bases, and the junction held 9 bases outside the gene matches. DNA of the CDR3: TGTGCCAGCAGCCTACGACAGGGATCTCCAGATACGCAGTATTTT. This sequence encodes CASSLRQGSPDTQYF.

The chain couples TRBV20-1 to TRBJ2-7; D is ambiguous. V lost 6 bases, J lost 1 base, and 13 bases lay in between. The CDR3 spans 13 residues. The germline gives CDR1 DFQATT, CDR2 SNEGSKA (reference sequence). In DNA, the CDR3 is TGCAGTGCCAAAGGCAGGCTTTCCTACGAGCAGTACTTC. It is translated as CSAKGRLSYEQYF.

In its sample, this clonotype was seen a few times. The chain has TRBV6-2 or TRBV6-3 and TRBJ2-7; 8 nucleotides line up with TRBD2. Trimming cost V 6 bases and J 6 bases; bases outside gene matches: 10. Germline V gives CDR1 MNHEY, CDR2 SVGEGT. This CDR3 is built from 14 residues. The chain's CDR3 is CASSRDGLALEQYF. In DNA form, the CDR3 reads TGTGCCAGCAGCAGAGACGGACTAGCCCTCGAGCAGTACTTC.

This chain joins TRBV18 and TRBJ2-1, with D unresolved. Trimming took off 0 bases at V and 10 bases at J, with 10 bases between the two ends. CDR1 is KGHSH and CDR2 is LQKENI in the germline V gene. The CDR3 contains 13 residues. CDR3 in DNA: TGTGCCAGCTCACCACCAGGGTACGAGGAGCAGTTCTTC. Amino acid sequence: CASSPPGYEEQFF.